These 4 T cell receptor beta chains came from one sample sequenced in a study of blood T cell repertoires in COVID-19 (dated by TCRdb to the early 2020s). Libraries came from the immunoSEQ multiplex PCR assay. TCRdb mirrors the immuneACCESS table, restricted to in-frame sequences. Some clones are absent from its copies; in checked studies, under half trace to an unresolved V gene, and the reason for the others is unknown. Counted in this sample were fewer than 90,000 clones; about 88% of them appeared once. The ten most abundant clones make up 3.9% of the sample. The material sequenced was peripheral blood. These receptors were collected from a man between 65 and 79 years old with active COVID-19.

V and J are TRBV7-2 and TRBJ2-7; TRBD2 agrees at 10 bases. The junction had 1 base not matched to a gene; V was cut back by 1 base and J by 1 base. Germline V gene data show CDR1 as SGHTA and CDR2 as FQGNSA. CDR3 length: 15 amino acids. This CDR3 reads CASSLEAGGSYEQYF. In DNA form, the CDR3 reads TGTGCCAGCAGCTTAGAAGCGGGAGGGTCCTACGAGCAGTACTTC.

The rearrangement uses TRBV12-3 or TRBV12-4 and TRBJ1-2; TRBD1 matches 8 bases. This CDR3 is built from 13 residues. With V trimmed by 6 bases and J by 8 bases, 8 bases remained unmatched. CDR3 coding DNA: TGTGCCAGCAGCCACCGGACAGGGTGGGGCTACACCTTC. It encodes CASSHRTGWGYTF.

This chain joins TRBV5-1 and TRBJ2-3; 7 nucleotides line up with TRBD2. V shed 6 bases, J shed 6 bases, and the junction held 10 bases outside the gene matches. Germline-derived CDR1 and CDR2 are SGHRS and YFSETQ. The CDR3 has 14 amino acids. The CDR3 reads CASTPSAGGDTQYF. In DNA form, the CDR3 reads TGCGCCAGCACCCCGAGCGCCGGGGGGGATACGCAGTATTTT.

This chain links TRBV28 with TRBJ1-2; 8 bases agree with TRBD1. V shed 5 bases and J 4 bases; nucleotides not matched to a gene: 0. This CDR3 has 12 residues. CDR1 is MDHEN, CDR2 SYDVKM, per germline. The CDR3: CASSTGGYGYTF. The CDR3 nucleotides read TGTGCCAGCAGTACAGGGGGCTATGGCTACACCTTC.